A single sample is the source of the 16 T cell receptor beta chains below, sequenced in a study of T cell responses to AZD1222 COVID-19 vaccine. Sequencing was performed with immunoSEQ multiplex PCR; in TCRdb, only in-frame clones are kept and a portion is missing. In the table there are fewer than 200,000 clones, roughly 92% of which are singletons. The starting material was peripheral blood, obtained on day 0 of AZD1222 vaccination. The origin of the receptors is an adult in good health.

CDR3 nucleotides: TGTGCCAGCAGTTACGCGGGAGGGACTGAAGCTTTCTTT. This sequence encodes CASSYAGGTEAFF. This chain uses TRBV6-2 or TRBV6-3 with TRBJ1-1; D ambiguous. The CDR3 length is 13 residues. The V gene's germline CDR1 is MNHEY and CDR2 SVGEGT. V was shortened by 2 bases and J by 5 bases, with 9 bases between the two germline ends.

This clone has a single count. The chain links TRBV3-1 (or the pseudogene TRBV3-2) to TRBJ1-1; maybe TRBD1 (5 bases). Trimming removed 4 bases at V and 1 base at J, with 13 bases between. CDR3 length: 15 residues. Per germline, CDR1 LGHDT and CDR2 YNNKEL (reference sequence). The chain's CDR3 is CASSPGGTSNTEAFF. The CDR3 DNA reads TGTGCCAGCAGCCCCGGGGGGACCTCGAACACTGAAGCTTTCTTT.

CDR3: CASSLFHGDGYTF. The CDR3 coding sequence is TGTGCCAGCAGCTTGTTTCACGGGGATGGCTACACCTTC. V gene TRBV5-6 combines with J gene TRBJ1-2; no clear D gene. V dropped 1 base and J dropped 6 bases, with 10 bases sitting between them. Germline V gives CDR1 SGHDT, CDR2 YYEEEE. CDR3 length: 13 residues.

The CDR3, as DNA: TGCGCCAGTACCGGACGGACTAGCGGGGAAGATACGCAGTATTTT. It translates to CASTGRTSGEDTQYF. The chain has TRBV10-2 and TRBJ2-3; 12 nucleotides agree with TRBD2. Trimming took 9 bases from V and 5 from J; bases not matched to a gene: 9. Germline V gives CDR1 WSHSY, CDR2 SAAADI. The CDR3 is 15 amino acids.

The chain links TRBV19 to TRBJ1-2; D unclear. The CDR3 spans 12 residues. V lost 6 bases and J lost 4, with 9 bases in between. Germline loops: CDR1 LNHDA, CDR2 SQIVND (reference sequence). CDR3 DNA: TGTGCCAGTAGGAGCACAGCCTATGGCTACACCTTC. Its translation: CASRSTAYGYTF.

V usage is TRBV11-2 and J usage is TRBJ1-6, with D maybe TRBD1 (5 bases). V dropped 0 bases and J dropped 7 bases, with 10 bases sitting between them. Germline CDR1 SGHAT, CDR2 FQNNGV. There are 15 residues in the CDR3. The CDR3 loop is CASSLDGGRNSPLHF. The CDR3 nucleotides are TGTGCCAGCAGCTTAGATGGGGGGAGGAATTCACCCCTCCACTTT.

V and J are TRBV2 and TRBJ2-7; D is ambiguous. This CDR3 has 11 amino acids. Trimming took 6 bases from V and 9 from J, leaving 12 bases between them. Germline V gives CDR1 SNHLY, CDR2 FYNNEI. CDR3 nucleotides: TGTGCCAGCAGGGACGGCTTTAGGCAGTACTTC. Translated, it gives CASRDGFRQYF.

The V and J genes are TRBV4-3 and TRBJ1-5; D gene uncertain. There are 14 residues in the CDR3. Germline V lookup: CDR1 LGHNA, CDR2 YSLEER. V lost 0 bases to trimming and J lost 4 bases, with 7 bases between them. The CDR3 spells CASSQDSRNQPQHF. The CDR3 bases are TGCGCCAGCAGCCAAGACTCCAGAAATCAGCCCCAGCATTTT.

The chain joins TRBV5-5 to TRBJ2-5; 15 bases are shared with TRBD2. J was trimmed by 5 bases and V by 4 bases; bases with no gene match: 6. This CDR3 has 16 residues. Germline CDR1 is SGHKS and CDR2 is YYEKEE (reference sequence). CDR3 residues: CASSLGLAGGIETQYF. CDR3 in DNA: TGTGCCAGCAGCCTTGGACTAGCGGGGGGGATCGAGACCCAGTACTTC. Full variable domain (outside the CDR3, taken from reference TRBV5-5 and TRBJ2-5): DAGVTQSPTHLIKTRGQQVTLRCSPISGHKSVSWYQQVLGQGPQFIFQYYEKEERGRGNFPDRFSARQFPNYSSELNVNALLLGDSALYLCASSLGLAGGIETQYFGPGTRLLVL.

The chain links TRBV19 to TRBJ1-5; D may be TRBD1 (5 bases). Trimming removed 5 bases at V and 1 base at J, with 9 bases between. CDR1 is LNHDA, CDR2 SQIVND, per germline (reference sequence). This CDR3 has 14 amino acids. The CDR3 spells CASSARGSNQPQHF. CDR3 nucleotide sequence: TGTGCCAGTAGTGCTAGGGGCAGCAATCAGCCCCAGCATTTT.

The chain carries TRBV7-2 and TRBJ1-1; 8 bases map to TRBD1. V trimming: 5 bases; J trimming: 0 bases; junction bases outside the gene matches: 8. There are 16 residues in the CDR3. CDR1 and CDR2 from the germline V gene are SGHTA and FQGNSA. The CDR3 sequence: CASSPGQGKMNTEAFF. Written as DNA, the CDR3 is TGTGCCAGCAGCCCTGGACAGGGTAAAATGAACACTGAAGCTTTCTTT.

J is TRBJ2-7 and V is TRBV7-2, with D unclear. Trimming took 5 bases from V and 5 from J, leaving 13 bases between them. The CDR3 sequence is 13 residues long. The germline V gene encodes CDR1 SGHTA and CDR2 FQGNSA. CDR3 nucleotide sequence: TGTGCCAGCAGCCCTTCGCCGTTCCACGAGCAGTACTTC. Protein sequence: CASSPSPFHEQYF.

The chain uses TRBV29-1 and TRBJ2-5; D uncertain. Deletions cut 4 bases from V and 2 bases from J, with 17 bases between. Germline CDR1 SQVTM, CDR2 ANQGSEA. The CDR3 sequence is 15 residues long. The CDR3 protein is CSVGSGWRKQETQYF. In DNA, the CDR3 is TGCAGCGTTGGGTCGGGCTGGCGTAAACAAGAGACCCAGTACTTC.

The CDR3 protein is CASSLSSSGNTIYF. CDR3 DNA: TGTGCCAGCAGTTTATCTAGCTCTGGAAACACCATATATTTT. This chain links TRBV28 with TRBJ1-3; D remains ambiguous. The CDR3 is made up of 14 amino acids. CDR1 MDHEN and CDR2 SYDVKM come from the germline V gene. V was shortened by 1 base and J by 0 bases, with 4 bases between the two germline ends.

The V and J genes are TRBV15 and TRBJ1-1, with D perhaps TRBD1 (5 bases). Germline CDR1 LNHNV, CDR2 YYDKDF (reference sequence). V was pared by 5 bases and J by 6 bases, with 22 bases between. The length of the CDR3 is 16 residues. The CDR3 reads CATSRIRETRAAEAFF. In nucleotides, the CDR3 is TGTGCCACCAGCCGAATCCGGGAAACCAGGGCGGCTGAAGCTTTCTTT.

This rearrangement joins TRBV3-1 (or the pseudogene TRBV3-2) to TRBJ2-7, with TRBD2 matching over 12 bases. Germline CDR1 LGHDT, CDR2 YNNKEL (reference sequence). The CDR3 spans 17 residues. Trimming took 1 base from V and 4 from J; bases not matched to a gene: 8. CDR3 residues: CASSQASGGVIGYEQYF. DNA for the CDR3: TGTGCCAGCAGCCAAGCTAGCGGGGGGGTTATAGGGTACGAGCAGTACTTC.